The 3 T cell receptor beta chains below all came from one sample that was sequenced in a study of beta chain features in type 1 diabetes. What was sequenced were expressed TCRB transcripts, since all of the isolated RNA had been reverse transcribed. This table comes from immunoSEQ multiplex PCR, and its TCRdb copy is limited to in-frame clones, with some not included. Of under 500,000 clones in the sample, about 30% were seen once. Sequencing was performed on naive CD4+ T cells from blood. These receptors originate from a man between 18 and 29 years old in good health.

This chain links TRBV10-3 with TRBJ2-7; 7 bases are a match to TRBD1. V gave up 8 bases and J gave up 3 bases; unmatched junction bases: 13. The CDR3 runs 15 residues. CDR1 is ENHRY and CDR2 is SYGVKD in the germline V gene. The CDR3 spells CAIRRGDSSLYEQYF. DNA for the CDR3: TGTGCCATCCGACGAGGGGACAGTTCTCTCTACGAGCAGTACTTC.

This clone appeared a few times. The chain joins TRBV7-9 to TRBJ2-5, with unresolved D. This CDR3 is built from 13 residues. CDR1 and CDR2 (germline): SEHNR, FQNEAQ (reference sequence). The ends were cut back, 5 bases at V and 5 bases at J, with 12 bases in the middle. The CDR3: CASSLRPGETQYF. CDR3 bases: TGTGCCAGCAGCCTAAGACCCGGGGAGACCCAGTACTTC.

This clone was observed a handful of times. This specimen includes other DNA sequences encoding the same CDR3. The chain combines TRBV7-9 with TRBJ2-3, with a possible D match to TRBD2 (6 bases). This CDR3 has 14 residues. The germline CDR1 and CDR2 sequences are SEHNR and FQNEAQ (reference sequence). V lost 3 bases and J 2 bases, leaving 9 bases between the germline ends. The DNA for the CDR3 is TGTGCCAGCAGCTTTGGAGGGTACACAGATACGCAGTATTTT. Translation gives CASSFGGYTDTQYF. The variable domain in full, completed from reference TRBV7-9 and TRBJ2-3, reads DTGVSQNPRHKITKRGQNVTFRCDPISEHNRLYWYRQTLGQGPEFLTYFQNEAQLEKSRLLSDRFSAERPKGSFSTLEIQRTEQGDSAMYLCASSFGGYTDTQYFGPGTRLTVL.